This T cell receptor (beta chain) was observed in a study of sequential checkpoint blockade in melanoma. Looking at the study overall: Patients were randomized 1:1 to nivolumab-then-ipilimumab or ipilimumab-then-nivolumab first-line. Each arm's sequence ended with maintenance nivolumab.

Some clones are missing from TCRdb's copy, which holds only in-frame ones; the method was immunoSEQ multiplex PCR. The table lists some 9,000 clones, around 71% of them singletons, with more than 20% in the top ten. Treatment described: randomized to nivolumab then ipilimumab (arm A) or the reverse (arm B). Patients had received no earlier DNA-damaging chemotherapy. Live CD3+CD8+ CD19− CD56− cells were sorted from PBMCs. The sequenced sample was CD8+ T cells sorted from blood (inferred from file names), obtained from a patient given nivolumab and ipilimumab in sequence. This TCR came from a human donor with melanoma.

CDR3 protein: CAWSVFGGGAYEQYF. As DNA, the CDR3 is TGTGCCTGGAGTGTTTTTGGCGGGGGGGCCTACGAGCAGTACTTC. The rearrangement joins TRBV30 to TRBJ2-7; the match to TRBD2 covers 9 bases. Trimming at V came to 0 bases and at J to 2 bases, leaving 5 bases not matched to a gene. CDR3 length: 15 amino acids. The germline V gene has CDR1 GTSNPN and CDR2 SVGIG (reference sequence).